A selection of T cell receptor beta chains follows, all from one sample in a study of OX40 agonist ivuxolimab in advanced cancers. Assay: immunoSEQ multiplex PCR; the TCRdb copy retains only in-frame clones and omits some. This sample carries about 64,000 clones, approximately 90% of them seen once, and the ten largest clones take approximately 1.3%. The sample here was CD4+ or CD8+ T cells sorted from blood, taken in a trial of the OX40 agonist ivuxolimab. These receptors came from an adult with an advanced solid tumor such as melanoma, head and neck, liver or kidney cancer. CDR3s include the opening cysteine and the closing phenylalanine or tryptophan. A D gene is named only where the DNA matches it firmly. Clone size is not always given. Where it is, it says once, few, many or a class for expanded clones.

>NA|NA|TRBJ2-2|TRBV7-9
TGTGCCAGCAGCCCCGACAGGAACACCGGGGAGCTGTTTTTT
CASSPDRNTGELFF
>TRBD1|NA|TRBJ1-2|TRBV19
TGTGCCAGTAGTCCCCCGGGACAGTTTAACTATGGCTACACCTTC
CASSPPGQFNYGYTF
>NA|once|TRBJ2-1|TRBV21-1
TGTGCCAGCAGCAAAGAACAGGCGGGGACGGCTGAGCAGTTCTTC
CASSKEQAGTAEQFF
>TRBD2|few|TRBJ2-1|TRBV6-1
TGTGCCAGCGGCCTTAGCGGGAGCTCCTACAATGAGCAGTTCTTC
CASGLSGSSYNEQFF
>NA|NA|TRBJ2-1|TRBV10-1
TGCGCCAGCAGTGAAGGAACAGGGTACTACAATGAGCAGTTCTTC
CASSEGTGYYNEQFF
>TRBD2|NA|TRBJ2-2|TRBV2
TGTGCCAGCAAGAAGACTAGCGGGGGGGCCGGGACCGGGGAGCTGTTTTTT
CASKKTSGGAGTGELFF
>NA|NA|TRBJ2-3|TRBV9
TGTGCCAGCAGCGTATCTAGCACAGATACGCAGTATTTT
CASSVSSTDTQYF
>NA|NA|TRBJ2-5|TRBV9
TGTGCCAGCAGCCCACAGGGAATCTTAGAGACCCAGTACTTC
CASSPQGILETQYF
>NA|NA|TRBJ2-2|TRBV6-6
TGTGCCAGCACCCAGATAGGACAGCGCACCGGGGAGCTGTTTTTT
CASTQIGQRTGELFF
>TRBD1|NA|TRBJ1-1|TRBV27
TGTGCCAGCAGGCCCCTATCAACAGGGGGGACGACTGAAGCTTTCTTT
CASRPLSTGGTTEAFF
>NA|few|TRBJ2-2|TRBV30
TGTGCCTGGGCCAGGGGATTGGTAGAGGCCGGGGAGCTGTTTTTT
CAWARGLVEAGELFF
>NA|NA|TRBJ2-1|TRBV5-1
TGCGCCAGCAGCTTCCAAGCTGGGTCCTACAATGAGCAGTTCTTC
CASSFQAGSYNEQFF
>TRBD1|NA|TRBJ1-4|TRBV5-1
TGCGCCAGCAGCTGGGGACAGGGGCGTGCAACTAATGAAAAACTGTTTTTT
CASSWGQGRATNEKLFF
>NA|NA|TRBJ1-1|TRBV7-2
TGTGCCAGCAGCTTCTCGCTGAACACTGAAGCTTTCTTT
CASSFSLNTEAFF
>NA|NA|TRBJ2-7|TRBV28
TGTGCCAGCAGTCCTACACACATTAGATACGAGCAGTACTTC
CASSPTHIRYEQYF
>TRBD2|NA|TRBJ2-1|TRBV5-1
TGCGCCAGCAGCTTGTCTAGCGGGATCGATGAGCAGTTCTTC
CASSLSSGIDEQFF
>NA|NA|TRBJ2-1|TRBV5-8
TGTGCCAGCAGCTTGGACTATCACAATGAGCAGTTCTTC
CASSLDYHNEQFF
>NA|NA|TRBJ2-1|TRBV4-1
TGCGCCAGCAGCCAAGGTAGGGACTTCTCCTACAATGAGCAGTTCTTC
CASSQGRDFSYNEQFF
>TRBD2|few|TRBJ2-7|TRBV28
TGTGCCAGCAGCTACGGACTAGCGGGAGAGCCCTCCTACGAGCAGTACTTC
CASSYGLAGEPSYEQYF
>NA|NA|TRBJ1-4|TRBV7-2
TGTGCCAGCAGCTTAAGGGAGGGTGAAAAACTGTTTTTT
CASSLREGEKLFF
>NA|NA|TRBJ2-3|TRBV5-1
TGCGCCAGCAGCTTGGGAGGGGGACAAGGGACCACAGATACGCAGTATTTT
CASSLGGGQGTTDTQYF
>NA|NA|TRBJ1-5|TRBV7-2
TGTGCCAGCAGCGCGTGGGGGGCTTATAATCAGCCCCAGCATTTT
CASSAWGAYNQPQHF
>NA|NA|TRBJ1-2|TRBV4-1
TGCGCCAGCAGCCAAGACAGGGACTATGGCTACACCTTC
CASSQDRDYGYTF
>NA|NA|TRBJ1-1|TRBV19
TGTGCCAGTATCGGGGGGCCAGGGGTGAACACTGAAGCTTTCTTT
CASIGGPGVNTEAFF
>NA|NA|TRBJ1-2|TRBV20-1
TGCAGTGCTAGGTCTAGCCGGGACACTTACTTC
CSARSSRDTYF
>NA|NA|TRBJ1-2|TRBV5-1
TGCGCCAGCAGCTTGGAGGGCAACTATGGCTACACCTTC
CASSLEGNYGYTF
>TRBD1|few|TRBJ1-6|TRBV13
TGTGCCAGCAGCACCGACAGGGAACCCCTCCACTTT
CASSTDREPLHF
>NA|NA|TRBJ2-3|TRBV5-8
TGTGCCAGCAGCTTGGAGGGGAACACAGATACGCAGTATTTT
CASSLEGNTDTQYF
>TRBD1|NA|TRBJ1-1|TRBV7-9
TGTGCCAGCAGCCTCCGGGACAGGGGGCGGAACACTGAAGCTTTCTTT
CASSLRDRGRNTEAFF
>NA|NA|TRBJ1-4|TRBV6-1
TGTGCCAGCAGTGAACGCCGGGGCGCAACTAATGAAAAACTGTTTTTT
CASSERRGATNEKLFF
>TRBD1|NA|TRBJ2-7|TRBV6-5
TGTGCCAGCACTTCTGCCGGGACAGGGCGTTACGAGCAGTACTTC
CASTSAGTGRYEQYF
>NA|NA|TRBJ2-5|TRBV5-4
TGTGCCAGCAGCTTTGGAGGGGCGCATCAAGAGACCCAGTACTTC
CASSFGGAHQETQYF
>NA|NA|TRBJ2-3|TRBV30
TGTGCCTGGAGTTTGGGACTGGCCACAGATACGCAGTATTTT
CAWSLGLATDTQYF
>NA|once|TRBJ2-5|TRBV6-5
TGTGCCAGCAGTCGGGGACAACAAGAGACCCAGTACTTC
CASSRGQQETQYF
>NA|NA|TRBJ2-5|TRBV7-6
TGTGCCAGCAGCTTATGGGCGCGGGGAGAGACCCAGTACTTC
CASSLWARGETQYF
>TRBD1|few|TRBJ2-7|TRBV5-8
TGTGCCAGCAGCTTGAGACAGGGGTACGAGCAGTACTTC
CASSLRQGYEQYF
>TRBD2|NA|TRBJ2-2|TRBV19
TGTGCCAGTAGTGATAGCGGGGTTAAGACCGGGGAGCTGTTTTTT
CASSDSGVKTGELFF
>TRBD2|NA|TRBJ2-7|TRBV5-6
TGTGCCAGCAGCTTGCAAGCTAGCGGGAGGGGGCAGTACTTC
CASSLQASGRGQYF
>NA|NA|TRBJ2-7|TRBV19
TGTGCCAGTAGAATGGCAGGGCGAGACGAGCAGTACTTC
CASRMAGRDEQYF
>NA|NA|TRBJ1-4|TRBV18
TGTGCCAGCTCACCCAGGAACAAGGGTGAAAAACTGTTTTTT
CASSPRNKGEKLFF
>TRBD1|NA|TRBJ2-1|TRBV2
TGTGCCAGCTTCCGCGACAGGGGATACAATGAGCAGTTCTTC
CASFRDRGYNEQFF
>TRBD2|NA|TRBJ2-1|TRBV5-8
TGTGCCAGCAGCCCGTTCGGACTAGCGGGAAGGAATGAGCAGTTCTTC
CASSPFGLAGRNEQFF
>TRBD2|NA|TRBJ2-1|TRBV5-1
TGCGCCAGTTCCCAGGGGGGCCGACTAGCGGGCTACAATGAGCAGTTCTTC
CASSQGGRLAGYNEQFF
>TRBD1|NA|TRBJ2-5|TRBV7-6
TGTGCCAGCAGTACCGGGACAGGGGCGTGGACAGAGACCCAGTACTTC
CASSTGTGAWTETQYF
>NA|NA|TRBJ2-7|TRBV30
TGTGCCTGGGGGGGCTACAGCGCCCACGAGCAGTACTTC
CAWGGYSAHEQYF
>NA|NA|TRBJ2-7|TRBV6-6
TGTGCCAGCAGTTACGCCGGCCTAAGAGGCGAGCAGTACTTC
CASSYAGLRGEQYF
>NA|once|TRBJ1-6|TRBV6-5
TGTGCCAGCAGTTACTCGACGAATTCACCCCTCCACTTT
CASSYSTNSPLHF
>NA|NA|TRBJ1-1|TRBV10-3
TGTGCCATCCGGGGGGGGGCGAACACTGAAGCTTTCTTT
CAIRGGANTEAFF
>NA|NA|TRBJ2-5|TRBV19
TGTGCCAGTAGTGTCCGGGGACCCCAAGAGACCCAGTACTTC
CASSVRGPQETQYF
>NA|NA|TRBJ1-2|TRBV14
TGTGCCAGCAGCCCCAGGGGCAGGGACTCTGGCTACACCTTC
CASSPRGRDSGYTF
>TRBD1|NA|TRBJ2-4|TRBV7-2
TGTGCCAGCAGCCAACAGGGGGAATTAGCCAAAAACATTCAGTACTTC
CASSQQGELAKNIQYF
>TRBD1|NA|TRBJ2-1|TRBV27
TGTGCCAGCAGTTTATCGACGGGACAGCACTCCTACAATGAGCAGTTCTTC
CASSLSTGQHSYNEQFF
>NA|NA|TRBJ1-3|TRBV9
TGTGCCAGCAGCGTAGGGCAGTCGAGCTCTGGAAACACCATATATTTT
CASSVGQSSSGNTIYF